A single sample gave rise to the 17 T cell receptor beta chains below, sequenced in a study of OX40 agonist ivuxolimab in advanced cancers. The method was immunoSEQ multiplex PCR; TCRdb's version includes in-frame clones alone and lacks a portion of them. This table has roughly 100,000 clones, around 94% appearing once. Sequencing used CD4+ or CD8+ T cells sorted from blood, obtained in a trial of the OX40 agonist ivuxolimab. The origin of the receptors is an adult with an advanced solid tumor such as melanoma, head and neck, liver or kidney cancer.

This clone was recorded only once. This chain connects TRBV4-2 to TRBJ1-4, with 11 bases fitting TRBD1. The germline CDR1 and CDR2 sequences are LGHNA and YNFKEQ. The ends lost 4 bases at V and 3 bases at J; junction bases unmatched: 7. This CDR3 contains 17 residues. The chain's CDR3 is CASSLWDRGGANEKLFF. The CDR3, as DNA: TGTGCCAGCAGCCTATGGGACAGGGGGGGGGCTAATGAAAAACTGTTTTTT.

The chain couples TRBV29-1 to TRBJ2-3; TRBD1 aligns across 9 bases. The CDR3 contains 19 residues. V gave up 0 bases and J gave up 4 bases; unmatched junction bases: 17. Germline loops: CDR1 SQVTM, CDR2 ANQGSEA. This chain's CDR3 is CSVEDISGQGIGVSDTQYF. The CDR3 DNA reads TGCAGCGTTGAAGATATCTCCGGACAGGGGATAGGGGTGTCAGATACGCAGTATTTT.

The rearrangement uses TRBV15 and TRBJ1-4, with a tentative D call TRBD1 (6 bases). Germline values: CDR1 LNHNV, CDR2 YYDKDF (reference sequence). Trimming took off 5 bases at V and 3 bases at J, with 10 bases between the two ends. This CDR3 comprises 14 residues. CDR3 protein: CATSRGAANEKLFF. The CDR3 nucleotides read TGTGCCACCAGCCGGGGGGCGGCTAATGAAAAACTGTTTTTT.

This chain connects TRBV7-8 to TRBJ2-1; D unclear. The germline gives CDR1 SGHVS, CDR2 FQNEAQ. Trimming cost V 5 bases and J 9 bases, with 14 bases left between them. The CDR3 length is 13 residues. CDR3: CASSLQEASEQFF. The CDR3 DNA reads as TGTGCCAGCAGCCTCCAAGAAGCGAGTGAGCAGTTCTTC.

V usage is TRBV28 and J usage is TRBJ1-4; D is possibly TRBD1 (5 bases). The V and J ends lost 1 base and 10 bases respectively, with 13 bases between them. The CDR3 length is 14 residues. The germline V gene has CDR1 MDHEN and CDR2 SYDVKM. CDR3 coding DNA: TGTGCCAGCAGTTTATCGGGCAGGGACGGAAAACTGTTTTTT. It codes for CASSLSGRDGKLFF.

The chain uses TRBV28 and TRBJ1-5; 7 bases are a match to TRBD1. The CDR3 consists of 13 residues. Germline V gene lookup returns CDR1 MDHEN and CDR2 SYDVKM. Losses at the gene ends were 7 bases for V and 7 bases for J; bases not matched to a gene: 7. The CDR3 coding sequence is TGTGCCAGCACGAAACAGGGGTTCCAGCCCCAGCATTTT. Residues: CASTKQGFQPQHF.

The chain links TRBV2 to TRBJ2-7; D may correspond to TRBD1 or TRBD2 (5 bases each). From germline, CDR1 is SNHLY and CDR2 FYNNEI. The CDR3 has 12 residues. Trimming removed 6 bases at V and 2 bases at J, with 8 bases between. The CDR3 reads CASSGTAYEQYF. The DNA of the CDR3 is TGTGCCAGCAGCGGGACCGCCTACGAGCAGTACTTC.

The chain carries TRBV5-1 and TRBJ2-5; D unresolved. V lost 4 bases and J lost 4, with 11 bases in between. Germline V CDR1 and CDR2: SGHRS, YFSETQ. The CDR3 contains 13 residues. CDR3 DNA: TGCGCCAGCAGCGTGGTTTTATTAGAGACCCAGTACTTC. This codes for CASSVVLLETQYF.

This rearrangement joins TRBV9 to TRBJ1-2; 8 bases align to TRBD1. V lost 2 bases, J lost 7 bases, and 10 bases stayed unmatched. Germline loops: CDR1 SGDLS, CDR2 YYNGEE. The CDR3 runs to 15 residues. The CDR3 region has the DNA TGTGCCAGCAGCGTGGAGCAGGGGGCATATCGTGGCTACACCTTC. Amino acid sequence: CASSVEQGAYRGYTF.

The CDR3 spells CASSGALGSRADTQYF. The CDR3 coding sequence is TGTGCCAGCAGCGGGGCTCTCGGTTCAAGAGCAGATACGCAGTATTTT. The J gene is TRBJ2-3, the V gene TRBV9; D ambiguous. V lost 3 bases and J lost 4, with 18 bases in between. CDR1 SGDLS and CDR2 YYNGEE come from the germline V gene. This CDR3 spans 16 amino acids.

This chain joins TRBV27 and TRBJ2-6, with 8 bases that match TRBD1. This CDR3 region has 18 residues. Germline values: CDR1 MNHEY, CDR2 SMNVEV (reference sequence). V dropped 5 bases and J dropped 6; count of bases not matched to a gene: 15. The CDR3 loop reads CASSPWTGLSPSANVLTF. CDR3 nucleotides: TGTGCCAGCAGTCCGTGGACAGGGTTAAGCCCATCGGCCAACGTCCTGACTTTC.

This rearrangement joins TRBV9 to TRBJ2-1; TRBD2 agrees at 14 bases. The CDR3 length is 16 residues. Trimming cost V 0 bases and J 10 bases; bases outside gene matches: 6. Germline V lookup: CDR1 SGDLS, CDR2 YYNGEE. This CDR3 is CASSVVGTSGSREQFF. Written as DNA, the CDR3 is TGTGCCAGCAGCGTAGTAGGGACTAGCGGGAGTCGCGAGCAGTTCTTC.

The V and J genes are TRBV29-1 and TRBJ2-2; D is uncertain. The germline gives CDR1 SQVTM, CDR2 ANQGSEA. Trimming cost V 4 bases and J 0 bases, with 6 bases left between them. This CDR3 is built from 13 residues. CDR3 protein: CSVGTPNTGELFF. The CDR3 nucleotides read TGCAGCGTTGGCACACCGAACACCGGGGAGCTGTTTTTT.

The chain recombines TRBV30 with TRBJ2-6; possible D gene TRBD2, 6 bases. Per the germline V gene, CDR1 is GTSNPN and CDR2 is SVGIG (reference sequence). The V gene lost 3 bases and the J gene lost 1 base, with 7 bases spanning the gap. This CDR3 comprises 14 residues. CDR3: CAWRGRSGANVLTF. The CDR3, as DNA: TGTGCCTGGAGGGGGAGGTCTGGGGCCAACGTCCTGACTTTC.

The chain joins TRBV4-2 to TRBJ1-5, with D unresolved. Germline values: CDR1 LGHNA, CDR2 YNFKEQ. The CDR3 sequence is 17 residues long. Trimming pared 0 bases from V and 0 bases from J, leaving 12 bases between. For the CDR3, the DNA is TGTGCCAGCAGCCAAGATGGGGAAGCTTATAGCAATCAGCCCCAGCATTTT. Translated: CASSQDGEAYSNQPQHF.

The J gene is TRBJ2-5, the V gene TRBV5-1, with 13 bases lining up with TRBD2. Germline-derived CDR1 and CDR2 are SGHRS and YFSETQ. J lost 5 bases, V lost 1 base, and 8 bases had no gene match. The CDR3 is made up of 17 amino acids. The CDR3 DNA follows: TGCGCCAGCAGCTTGTCGCCGGGACTAGCGGGACTTGAGACCCAGTACTTC. Protein: CASSLSPGLAGLETQYF.

The chain has TRBV19 and TRBJ2-1, with TRBD2 as a possible D gene (6 bases). Germline V gene sequence: CDR1 LNHDA, CDR2 SQIVND (reference sequence). Trimming removed 3 bases from V and 2 bases from J, with 8 bases in between. This CDR3 region has 14 residues. CDR3 coding DNA: TGTGCCAGTAGTATTTCTAGCGCCTACAATGAGCAGTTCTTC. It is translated as CASSISSAYNEQFF.